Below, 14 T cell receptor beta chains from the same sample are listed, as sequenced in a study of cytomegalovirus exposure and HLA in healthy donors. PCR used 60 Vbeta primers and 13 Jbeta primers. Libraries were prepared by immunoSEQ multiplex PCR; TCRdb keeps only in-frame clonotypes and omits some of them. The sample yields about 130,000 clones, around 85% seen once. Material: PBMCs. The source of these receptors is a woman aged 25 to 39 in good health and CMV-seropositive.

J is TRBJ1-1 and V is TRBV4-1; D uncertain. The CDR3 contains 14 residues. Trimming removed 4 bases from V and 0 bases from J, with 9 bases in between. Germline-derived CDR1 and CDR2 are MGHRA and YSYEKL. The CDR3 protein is CASSRLQVNTEAFF. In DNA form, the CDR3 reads TGCGCCAGCAGCCGGTTACAAGTGAACACTGAAGCTTTCTTT.

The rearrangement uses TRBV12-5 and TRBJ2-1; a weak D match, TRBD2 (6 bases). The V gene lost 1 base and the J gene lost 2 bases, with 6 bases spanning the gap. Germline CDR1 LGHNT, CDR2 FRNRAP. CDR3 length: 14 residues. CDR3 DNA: TGTGCTAGTGGTTTGGGCGGGGCCTACAATGAGCAGTTCTTC. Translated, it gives CASGLGGAYNEQFF.

The CDR3 bases are TGTGCCAGCAGTCGGTTGACAGGGCAAGAATTGTTCTACGAGCAGTACTTC. This translates into CASSRLTGQELFYEQYF. The chain is built from TRBV27 and TRBJ2-7; 7 bases match TRBD1. The CDR3 has 17 residues. V shed 5 bases, J shed 3 bases, and the junction held 16 bases outside the gene matches. In germline, CDR1 is MNHEY, CDR2 SMNVEV (reference sequence).

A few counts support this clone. DNA for the CDR3: TGTGCCAGCAGTTACTCGGGCTCTGATCAGCCCCAGCATTTT. Encoded protein: CASSYSGSDQPQHF. V is TRBV6-5 and J is TRBJ1-5; D unclear. The germline V gene has CDR1 MNHEY and CDR2 SVGAGI. The CDR3 length is 14 residues. Trimming shortened V by 0 bases and J by 5 bases, and 8 bases separated the two germline ends.

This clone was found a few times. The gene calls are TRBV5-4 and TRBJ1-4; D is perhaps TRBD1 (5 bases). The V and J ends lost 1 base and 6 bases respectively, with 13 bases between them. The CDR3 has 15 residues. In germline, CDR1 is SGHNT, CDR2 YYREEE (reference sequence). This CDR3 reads CASSLKREGDEKLFF. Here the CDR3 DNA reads TGTGCCAGCAGCTTGAAAAGGGAAGGGGATGAAAAACTGTTTTTT.

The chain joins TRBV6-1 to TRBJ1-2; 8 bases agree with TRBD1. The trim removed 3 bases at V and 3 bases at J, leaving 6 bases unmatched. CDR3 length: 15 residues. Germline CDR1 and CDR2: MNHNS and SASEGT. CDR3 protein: CASSDRQGLDYGYTF. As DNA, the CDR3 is TGTGCCAGCAGTGACCGACAGGGGTTGGACTATGGCTACACCTTC.

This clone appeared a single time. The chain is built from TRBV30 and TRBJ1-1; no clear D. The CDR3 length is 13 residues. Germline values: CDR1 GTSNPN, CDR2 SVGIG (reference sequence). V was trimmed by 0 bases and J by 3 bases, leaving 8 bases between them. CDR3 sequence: CAWSVQLDTEAFF. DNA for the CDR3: TGTGCCTGGAGTGTACAGCTGGACACTGAAGCTTTCTTT.

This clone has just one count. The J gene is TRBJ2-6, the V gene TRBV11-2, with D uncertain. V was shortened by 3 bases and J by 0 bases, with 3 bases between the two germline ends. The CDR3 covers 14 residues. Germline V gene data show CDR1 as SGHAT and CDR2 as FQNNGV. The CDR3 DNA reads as TGTGCCAGCAGCTTCGGCTCTGGGGCCAACGTCCTGACTTTC. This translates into CASSFGSGANVLTF.

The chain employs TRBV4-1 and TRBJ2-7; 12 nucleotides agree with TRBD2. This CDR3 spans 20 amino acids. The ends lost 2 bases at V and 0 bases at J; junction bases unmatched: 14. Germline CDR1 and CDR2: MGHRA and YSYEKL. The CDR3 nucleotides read TGCGCCAGCAGCCAACCGCCGCGGACTAGCGGGGCATTCCTCTCCTACGAGCAGTACTTC. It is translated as CASSQPPRTSGAFLSYEQYF.

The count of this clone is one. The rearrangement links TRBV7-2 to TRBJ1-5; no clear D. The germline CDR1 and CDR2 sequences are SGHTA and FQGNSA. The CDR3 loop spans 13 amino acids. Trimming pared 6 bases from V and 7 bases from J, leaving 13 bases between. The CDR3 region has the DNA TGTGCCAGCAGTCCGACATACGACCAGCCCCAGCATTTT. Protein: CASSPTYDQPQHF.

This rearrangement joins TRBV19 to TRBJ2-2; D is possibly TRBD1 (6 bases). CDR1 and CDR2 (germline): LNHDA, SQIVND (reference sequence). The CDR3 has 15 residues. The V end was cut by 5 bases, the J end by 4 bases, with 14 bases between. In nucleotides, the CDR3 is TGTGCCAGTAGTGAAACAGGGATGTCCACCGGGGAGCTGTTTTTT. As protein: CASSETGMSTGELFF.

The CDR3, as DNA: TGCGCCAGCAGCCAAAGTTGGGTAGGAGGGACCCTTAGCAATCAGCCCCAGCATTTT. It codes for CASSQSWVGGTLSNQPQHF. V is TRBV4-1 and J is TRBJ1-5; D might be TRBD1 (5 bases). V was cut by 2 bases and J by 0 bases, with 20 bases left in between. Germline-derived CDR1 and CDR2 are MGHRA and YSYEKL. The CDR3 totals 19 residues.

The CDR3 region has the DNA TGTGCCAGTAGTATCAGTATTAACTATGGCTACACCTTC. Its translation is CASSISINYGYTF. The chain joins TRBV19 to TRBJ1-2; D ambiguous. This CDR3 spans 13 amino acids. The germline CDR1 and CDR2 sequences are LNHDA and SQIVND (reference sequence). Trimming stripped 3 bases from V and 1 base from J, with 6 bases between. Full variable domain (missing parts from reference TRBV19 and TRBJ1-2): DGGITQSPKYLFRKEGQNVTLSCEQNLNHDAMYWYRQDPGQGLRLIYYSQIVNDFQKGDIAEGYSVSREKKESFPLTVTSAQKNPTAFYLCASSISINYGYTFGSGTRLTVV.

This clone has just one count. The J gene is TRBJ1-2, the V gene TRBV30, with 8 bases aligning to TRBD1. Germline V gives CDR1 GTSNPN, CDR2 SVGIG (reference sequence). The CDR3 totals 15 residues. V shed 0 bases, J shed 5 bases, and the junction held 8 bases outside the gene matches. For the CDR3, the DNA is TGTGCCTGGAGTGTAAAAGGACAGGGCCTATATGGCTACACCTTC. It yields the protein CAWSVKGQGLYGYTF.